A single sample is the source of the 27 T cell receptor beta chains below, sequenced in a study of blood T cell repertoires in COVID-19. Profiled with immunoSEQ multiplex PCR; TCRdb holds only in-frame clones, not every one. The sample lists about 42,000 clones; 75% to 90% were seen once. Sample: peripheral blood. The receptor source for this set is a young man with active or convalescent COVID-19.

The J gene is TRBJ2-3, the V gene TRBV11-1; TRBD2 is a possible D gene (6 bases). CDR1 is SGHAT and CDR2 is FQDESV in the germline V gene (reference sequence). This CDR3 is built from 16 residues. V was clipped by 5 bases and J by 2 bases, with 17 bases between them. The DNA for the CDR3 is TGTGCCAGCAGCGTAATGTCGGGACTTTTCACAGATACGCAGTATTTT. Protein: CASSVMSGLFTDTQYF.

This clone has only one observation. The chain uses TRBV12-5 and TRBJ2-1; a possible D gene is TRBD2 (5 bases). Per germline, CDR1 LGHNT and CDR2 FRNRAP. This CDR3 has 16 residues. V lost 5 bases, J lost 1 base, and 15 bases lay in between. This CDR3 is CASGTSYGGSYNEQFF. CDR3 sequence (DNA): TGTGCTAGTGGTACCTCCTATGGCGGGTCCTACAATGAGCAGTTCTTC.

In DNA, the CDR3 is TGTGCCAGCAGCTTGAGGACAGGGAACGGGGAGCAGTACTTC. Encoded protein: CASSLRTGNGEQYF. The rearrangement links TRBV7-6 to TRBJ2-7; 8 bases map to TRBD1. Germline V gene data show CDR1 as SGHVS and CDR2 as FNYEAQ. Unmatched junction bases numbered 8, after V lost 3 bases and J lost 7 bases. The CDR3 loop spans 14 amino acids.

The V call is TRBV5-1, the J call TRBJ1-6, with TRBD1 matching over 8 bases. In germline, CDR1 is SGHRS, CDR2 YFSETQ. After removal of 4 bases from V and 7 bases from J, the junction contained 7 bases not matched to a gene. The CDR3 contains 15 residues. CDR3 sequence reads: CASSRGQGFNSPLHF. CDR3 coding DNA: TGCGCCAGCAGCCGAGGACAGGGTTTCAATTCACCCCTCCACTTT.

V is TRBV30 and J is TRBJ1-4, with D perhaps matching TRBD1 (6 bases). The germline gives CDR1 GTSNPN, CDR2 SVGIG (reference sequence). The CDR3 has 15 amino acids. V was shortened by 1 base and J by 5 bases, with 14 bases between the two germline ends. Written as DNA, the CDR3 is TGTGCCTGGAGTGGAGGACCCCAGGGGAATGAAAAACTGTTTTTT. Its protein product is CAWSGGPQGNEKLFF.

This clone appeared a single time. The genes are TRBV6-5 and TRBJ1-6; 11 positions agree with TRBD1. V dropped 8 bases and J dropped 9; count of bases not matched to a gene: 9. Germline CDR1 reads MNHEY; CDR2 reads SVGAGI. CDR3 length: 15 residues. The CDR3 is CASSSGQGVTSPLHF. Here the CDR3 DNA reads TGTGCCAGCTCCTCGGGACAGGGGGTAACTTCACCCCTCCACTTT.

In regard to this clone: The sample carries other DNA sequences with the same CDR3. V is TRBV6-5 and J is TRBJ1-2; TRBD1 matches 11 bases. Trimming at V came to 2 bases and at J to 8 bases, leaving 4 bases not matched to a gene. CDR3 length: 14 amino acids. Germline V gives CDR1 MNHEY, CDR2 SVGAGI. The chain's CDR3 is CASSYTGQGAGYTF. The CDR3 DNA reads TGTGCCAGCAGTTACACCGGACAGGGGGCGGGCTACACCTTC.

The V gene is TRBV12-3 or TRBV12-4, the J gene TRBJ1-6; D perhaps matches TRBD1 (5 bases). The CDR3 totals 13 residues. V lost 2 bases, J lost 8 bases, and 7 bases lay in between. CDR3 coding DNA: TGTGCCAGCAGTTTAAACAGGTATTCACCCCTCCACTTT. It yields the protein CASSLNRYSPLHF.

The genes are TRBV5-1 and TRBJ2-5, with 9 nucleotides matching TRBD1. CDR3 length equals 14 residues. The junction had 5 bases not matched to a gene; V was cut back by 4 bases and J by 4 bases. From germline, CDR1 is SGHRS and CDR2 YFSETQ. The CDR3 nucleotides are TGCGCCAGCAGCGAACCGGGACAGGGAGAGACCCAGTACTTC. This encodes CASSEPGQGETQYF.

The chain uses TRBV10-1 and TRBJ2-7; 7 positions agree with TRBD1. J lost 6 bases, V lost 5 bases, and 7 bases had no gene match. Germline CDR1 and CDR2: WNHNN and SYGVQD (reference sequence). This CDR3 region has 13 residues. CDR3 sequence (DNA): TGCGCCAGCAGTTCGGACAGGACGGGCGAGCAGTACTTC. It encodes CASSSDRTGEQYF.

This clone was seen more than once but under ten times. Written as DNA, the CDR3 is TGTGCCAGCAGCTTAGGGACAGGATCCTATGGCTACACCTTC. This translates into CASSLGTGSYGYTF. The gene calls are TRBV11-2 and TRBJ1-2, with 7 bases identical to TRBD1. Per the germline V gene, CDR1 is SGHAT and CDR2 is FQNNGV. This CDR3 is built from 14 residues. J was trimmed by 4 bases and V by 1 base; bases with no gene match: 3. Full variable domain (missing parts from reference TRBV11-2 and TRBJ1-2): EAGVAQSPRYKIIEKRQSVAFWCNPISGHATLYWYQQILGQGPKLLIQFQNNGVVDDSQLPKDRFSAERLKGVDSTLKIQPAKLEDSAVYLCASSLGTGSYGYTFGSGTRLTVV.

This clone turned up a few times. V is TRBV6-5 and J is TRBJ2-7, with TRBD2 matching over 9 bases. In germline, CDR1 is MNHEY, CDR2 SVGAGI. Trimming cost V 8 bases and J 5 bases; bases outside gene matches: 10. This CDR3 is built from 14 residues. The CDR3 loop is CASRAGGSFHEQYV. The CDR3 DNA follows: TGTGCCAGCCGGGCGGGAGGGTCCTTCCACGAGCAGTACGTC.

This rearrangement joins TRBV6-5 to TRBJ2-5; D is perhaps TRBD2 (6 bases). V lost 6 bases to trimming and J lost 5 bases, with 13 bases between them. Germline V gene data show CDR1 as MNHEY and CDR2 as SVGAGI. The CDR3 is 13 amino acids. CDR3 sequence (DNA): TGTGCCAGCAGCCGACTAGTTCGGGAGACCCAGTACTTC. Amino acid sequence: CASSRLVRETQYF.

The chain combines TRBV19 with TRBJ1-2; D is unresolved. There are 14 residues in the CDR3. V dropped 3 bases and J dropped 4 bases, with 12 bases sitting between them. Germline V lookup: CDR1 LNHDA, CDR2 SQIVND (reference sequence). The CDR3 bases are TGTGCCAGTAGTATGCGGGAGATTAGCTATGGCTACACCTTC. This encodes CASSMREISYGYTF.

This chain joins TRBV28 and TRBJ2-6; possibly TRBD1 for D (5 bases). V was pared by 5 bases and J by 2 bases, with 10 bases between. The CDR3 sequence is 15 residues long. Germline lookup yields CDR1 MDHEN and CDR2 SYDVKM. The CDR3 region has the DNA TGTGCCAGCAGTCCCACAGGTCCTGGGGCCAACGTCCTGACTTTC. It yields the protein CASSPTGPGANVLTF.

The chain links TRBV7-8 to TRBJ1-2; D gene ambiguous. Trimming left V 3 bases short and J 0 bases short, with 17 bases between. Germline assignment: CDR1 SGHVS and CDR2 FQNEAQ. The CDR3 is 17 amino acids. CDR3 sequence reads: CASSFSRDGIANYGYTF. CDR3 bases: TGTGCCAGCAGCTTTAGCCGCGACGGCATAGCTAACTATGGCTACACCTTC.

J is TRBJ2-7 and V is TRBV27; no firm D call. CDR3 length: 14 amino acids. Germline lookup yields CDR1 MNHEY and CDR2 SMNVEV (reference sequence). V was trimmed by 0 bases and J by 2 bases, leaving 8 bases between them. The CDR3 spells CASSLSSTTYEQYF. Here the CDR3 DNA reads TGTGCCAGCAGTTTATCGAGCACGACCTACGAGCAGTACTTC.

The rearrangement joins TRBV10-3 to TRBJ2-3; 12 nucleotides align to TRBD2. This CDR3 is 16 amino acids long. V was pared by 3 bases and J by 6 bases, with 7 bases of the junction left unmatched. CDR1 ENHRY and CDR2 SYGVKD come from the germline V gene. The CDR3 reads CAISDPSGGAGDTQYF. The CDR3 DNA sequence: TGTGCCATCAGTGACCCTAGCGGGGGGGCGGGGGATACGCAGTATTTT.

CDR3 residues: CASSLPDRNNYGYTF. CDR3 DNA sequence: TGTGCCAGCAGTTTACCCGACAGGAACAACTATGGCTACACCTTC. The V call is TRBV28, the J call TRBJ1-2, with D possibly TRBD1 on 6 matching bases. V was pared by 2 bases and J by 2 bases, with 12 bases between. In germline, CDR1 is MDHEN, CDR2 SYDVKM. This CDR3 has 15 residues.

CDR3 in amino acids: CASSLDLGSRDTEAFF. The CDR3 DNA is TGTGCCAGCAGCTTAGATCTGGGCTCGAGGGACACTGAAGCTTTCTTT. The chain is built from TRBV7-8 and TRBJ1-1, with unresolved D. This CDR3 comprises 16 residues. Germline CDR1 SGHVS, CDR2 FQNEAQ. The V gene lost 1 base and the J gene lost 3 bases, with 15 bases spanning the gap. Full variable domain (missing parts from reference TRBV7-8 and TRBJ1-1): GAGVSQSPRYKVAKRGQDVALRCDPISGHVSLFWYQQALGQGPEFLTYFQNEAQLDKSGLPSDRFFAERPEGSVSTLKIQRTQQEDSAVYLCASSLDLGSRDTEAFFGQGTRLTVV.

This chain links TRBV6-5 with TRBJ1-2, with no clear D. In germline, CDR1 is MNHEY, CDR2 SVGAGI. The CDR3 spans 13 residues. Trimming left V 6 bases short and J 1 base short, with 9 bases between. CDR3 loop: CASRPGNNYGYTF. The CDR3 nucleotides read TGTGCCAGCAGGCCGGGGAATAACTATGGCTACACCTTC.

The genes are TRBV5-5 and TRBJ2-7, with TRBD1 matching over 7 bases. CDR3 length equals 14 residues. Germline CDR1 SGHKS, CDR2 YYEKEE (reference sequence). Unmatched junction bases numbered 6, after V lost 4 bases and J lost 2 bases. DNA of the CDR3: TGTGCCAGCAGCGGAACAGGGGCGACCTACGAGCAGTACGTC. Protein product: CASSGTGATYEQYV.

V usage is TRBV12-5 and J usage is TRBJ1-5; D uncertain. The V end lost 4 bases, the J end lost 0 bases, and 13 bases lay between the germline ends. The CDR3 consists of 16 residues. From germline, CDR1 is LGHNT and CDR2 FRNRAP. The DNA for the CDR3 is TGTGCTAGTGGTTCTACCGGGGAGTATAGCAATCAGCCCCAGCATTTT. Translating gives CASGSTGEYSNQPQHF.

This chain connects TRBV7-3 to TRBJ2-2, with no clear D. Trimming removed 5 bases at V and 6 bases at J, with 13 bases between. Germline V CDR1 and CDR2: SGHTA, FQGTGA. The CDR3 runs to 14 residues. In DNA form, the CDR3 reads TGTGCCAGCAGCCGTAGTGTTCCCGCCGGGGAGCTGTTTTTT. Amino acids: CASSRSVPAGELFF.

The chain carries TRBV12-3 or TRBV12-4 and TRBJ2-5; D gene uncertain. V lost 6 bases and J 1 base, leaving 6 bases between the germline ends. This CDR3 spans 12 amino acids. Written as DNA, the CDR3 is TGTGCCAGCAGGAGAAGCCAAGAGACCCAGTACTTC. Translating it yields CASRRSQETQYF.

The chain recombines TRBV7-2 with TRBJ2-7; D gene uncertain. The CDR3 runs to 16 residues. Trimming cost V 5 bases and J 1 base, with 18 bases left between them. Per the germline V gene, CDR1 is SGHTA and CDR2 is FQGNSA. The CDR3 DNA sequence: TGTGCCAGCAGCCCTCGTAGCTCGTCTCTATCCTACGAGCAGTACTTC. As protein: CASSPRSSSLSYEQYF.

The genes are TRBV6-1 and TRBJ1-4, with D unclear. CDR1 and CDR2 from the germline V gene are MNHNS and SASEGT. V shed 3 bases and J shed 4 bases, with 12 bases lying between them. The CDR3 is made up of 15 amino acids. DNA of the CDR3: TGTGCCAGCAGTGATTTCCTAGGCATTAATGAAAAACTGTTTTTT. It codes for CASSDFLGINEKLFF.